This TCR beta chain was captured by sequencing in a study of T cell responses to AZD1222 COVID-19 vaccine (dated by TCRdb to the early 2020s). For context, the study as a whole: AZD1222 recipients with second doses at about 4 weeks or about 12 weeks were pooled, because spike-specific TCR depth and breadth did not differ between schedules. TCR sequencing was performed for 233 trial participants, of whom about 200 were given two doses of AZD1222 and about 25 were given two doses of MenACWY control vaccine. Trial participants were enrolled into age subgroups of 18-55, 56-69 and 70-plus years, which contained around 150, 29 and 61 TCR-sequenced participants, respectively. The investigation overall reported the following: The 56-69-year group was small, and its depth increase did not reach significance, likely because of low power. Most participants were white British and females outnumbered males, and the authors suggested that clonal diversity may have been underestimated. Because no day 14 peak-response samples were available, the repertoires could be characterized only after the peak T cell response. Conclusions about previously exposed vaccinees are limited, since just 6 or 7 AZD1222 recipients were seropositive for SARS-CoV-2 at baseline. After two AZD1222 doses, both the breadth and the depth of spike-specific TCRs were significantly higher than at day 0 and than in MenACWY recipients. Nearly half of unique spike-specific TCRs reportedly recognized epitopes outside regions mutated in the B.1.351 and B.1.1.7 variants. The whole spike protein was spanned by vaccine-associated CD4 TCRs, and dominant responses were seen in regions 160-218 and 743-854.

The CDR3 regions of human TCRbeta chains were analyzed by immunosequencing. The source study handled its data this way. Repertoire TCRs were matched against a reference library of SARS-CoV-2-specific TCRs generated with the MIRA antigen-specificity platform. Breadth meant the fraction of unique TCRs that were SARS-CoV-2-associated, whereas depth meant the fraction of total T cells that were SARS-CoV-2-associated. Using the MIRA data, each spike-specific TCR was assigned both to the spike region to which the TCR was reactive and to a CD4 or CD8 class. Log10-transformed breadth and depth values were compared by one-way ANOVA with Sidak's multiple comparisons tests. Imported from immuneACCESS, the table was reduced by TCRdb to in-frame sequences with V and J called. These copies leave out some clones; in studies compared against another copy, an unresolved V gene accounts for under half, and the cause of the remainder is not known. The V and J calls and clone size come from that table; D and trimming were worked out from the DNA. This sample is represented by approximately 120,000 clones; approximately 91% of them were singletons. The top ten clonotypes cover around a sixth of the sample.

Reading from cysteine to phenylalanine, the CDR3 counts 13 amino acids. Only the CDR3 portion is preserved as DNA: 39 bases, with reading frame beginning at the first base. Per the germline V gene (reference sequence), LNHDA is the CDR1 and SQIVND is the CDR2. V loses 2 bases of germline sequence and J loses 8 bases, and the interval between the two ends is 7 bases. The sample's time point label, decoded: baseline before first vaccination. Samples from vaccinated people were obtained from the UK trials COV001 and COV002, which included a single-blind randomized controlled phase 2/3 trial of AZD1222 (ChAdOx1 nCoV-19) in healthy adults. For TCRbeta chain sequencing, PBMC samples were collected from trial participants at day 0 and at day 28 after the second dose. This clone was observed once. The specificity of this receptor is unknown. Base qualities are missing; no much larger clone stands one base away.

The rearranged chain carries TRBV19 and TRBJ1-6; the D gene assignment is ambiguous. This clonotype originated in an adult in good health. The sequences come from peripheral blood, collected on day 0 of AZD1222 vaccination. This receptor has the CDR3 CASSINRDSPLHF. In nucleotides, the sequence is TGTGCCAGTAGTATAAACCGGGATTCACCCCTCCACTTT. This CDR3, with the reference TRBV19 and TRBJ1-6 proteins standing in past its ends, gives the full variable domain DGGITQSPKYLFRKEGQNVTLSCEQNLNHDAMYWYRQDPGQGLRLIYYSQIVNDFQKGDIAEGYSVSREKKESFPLTVTSAQKNPTAFYLCASSINRDSPLHFGNGTRLTVT.